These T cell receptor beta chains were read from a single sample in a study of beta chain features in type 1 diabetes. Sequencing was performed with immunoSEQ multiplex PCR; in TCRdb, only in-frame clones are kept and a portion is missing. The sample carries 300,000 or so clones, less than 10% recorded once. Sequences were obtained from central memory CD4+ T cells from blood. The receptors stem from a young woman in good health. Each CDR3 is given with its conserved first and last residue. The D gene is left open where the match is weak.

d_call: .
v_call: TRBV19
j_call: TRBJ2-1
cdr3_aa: CASSRSGNEQFF

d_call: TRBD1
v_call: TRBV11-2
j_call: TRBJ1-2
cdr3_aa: CASSQMGQSTF

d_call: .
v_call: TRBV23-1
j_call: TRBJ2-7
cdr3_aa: CASSPLGWADPRSYEQYF

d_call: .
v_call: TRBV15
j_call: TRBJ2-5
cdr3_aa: CATSRDQETQYF

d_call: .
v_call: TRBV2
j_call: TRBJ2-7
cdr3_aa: CASSLDYEQYF

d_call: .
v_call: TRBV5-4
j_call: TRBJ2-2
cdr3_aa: CASSLGTPRAGELFF

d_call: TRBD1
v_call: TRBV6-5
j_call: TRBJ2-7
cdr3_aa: CASSPTGTGYYEQYF

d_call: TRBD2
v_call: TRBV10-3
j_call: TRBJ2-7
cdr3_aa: CAIREGLAPAYEQYF

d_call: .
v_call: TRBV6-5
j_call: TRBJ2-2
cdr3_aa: CASSYHGNTGELFF

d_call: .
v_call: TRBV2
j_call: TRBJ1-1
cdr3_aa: CASRAGPRAEAFF

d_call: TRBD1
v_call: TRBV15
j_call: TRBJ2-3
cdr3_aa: CATSRVPGGTQYF

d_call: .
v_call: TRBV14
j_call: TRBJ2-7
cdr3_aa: CASSQDVSYEQYF

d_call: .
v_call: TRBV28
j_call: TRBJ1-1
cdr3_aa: CASSLTAPMNTEAFF

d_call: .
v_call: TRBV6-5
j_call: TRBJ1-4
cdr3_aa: CASKQGLGEKLFF

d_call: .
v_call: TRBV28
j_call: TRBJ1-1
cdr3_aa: CASSHYTEAFF

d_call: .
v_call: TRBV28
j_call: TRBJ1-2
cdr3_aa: CASSLGPGAYGYTF

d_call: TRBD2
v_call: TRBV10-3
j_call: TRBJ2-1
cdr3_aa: CAISSRASGIDNEQFF

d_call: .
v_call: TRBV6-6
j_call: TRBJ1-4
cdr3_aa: CASSGGQPTNEKLFF

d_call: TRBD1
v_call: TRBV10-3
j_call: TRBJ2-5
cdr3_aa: CAISLTGKETQYF

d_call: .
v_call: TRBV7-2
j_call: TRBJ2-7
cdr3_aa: CATSPRGQAYEQYF

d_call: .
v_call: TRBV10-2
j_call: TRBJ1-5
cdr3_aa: CASSFGAHQPQHF